This is a list of T cell receptor beta chains from one sample in a study of control samples from healthy donors and cancer patients. Profiling relied on immunoSEQ multiplex PCR, and the TCRdb table lists in-frame clones only, not all of them. The sample yields 90,000 to 110,000 clones, 90% seen once. Sample: blood. These receptors originate from a human donor in good health. The donor label of this sample is uncertain. CDR3s include the opening cysteine and the closing phenylalanine or tryptophan. D genes are given only for firm matches. Expanded clones get a size class; other rows say once, few or many, or leave the size out.

v_gene	d_gene	abundance	j_gene	CDR3aa	CDR3nt
TRBV3-1/TRBV3-2	-	-	TRBJ1-2	CASRHGIDGYTF	TGTGCCAGCAGGCACGGGATAGATGGCTACACCTTC
TRBV4-2	TRBD1	-	TRBJ1-5	CASSQRRTGSNQPQHF	TGTGCCAGCAGCCAAAGACGGACAGGGAGCAATCAGCCCCAGCATTTT
TRBV6-5	-	-	TRBJ2-7	CASSYSEGNEQYF	TGTGCCAGCAGTTACTCAGAGGGTAACGAGCAGTACTTC
TRBV6-4	TRBD2	-	TRBJ2-2	CASSPGLAGIGELFF	TGTGCCAGCAGCCCGGGACTAGCGGGGATCGGGGAGCTGTTTTTT
TRBV6-2/TRBV6-3	-	once	TRBJ1-4	CASSYPRAQRVEKLFF	TGTGCCAGCAGTTACCCCAGAGCCCAACGAGTAGAAAAACTGTTTTTT
TRBV2	-	-	TRBJ1-4	CASNARVDNEKLFF	TGTGCCAGCAATGCTAGGGTCGACAATGAAAAACTGTTTTTT
TRBV7-9	-	-	TRBJ1-2	CASSSGRLSYTF	TGTGCCAGCAGCTCCGGACGCTTAAGCTACACCTTC
TRBV19	TRBD2	few	TRBJ2-3	CASRRGGDTDTQYF	TGTGCCAGTAGACGCGGGGGGGACACAGATACGCAGTATTTT
TRBV5-1	-	-	TRBJ2-6	CASSTGHSSGANVLTF	TGCGCCAGCAGCACCGGACATAGCTCTGGGGCCAACGTCCTGACTTTC
TRBV7-9	TRBD1	-	TRBJ1-1	CASRAGTGGYGTEAFF	TGTGCCAGCAGGGCCGGGACAGGGGGTTACGGCACTGAAGCTTTCTTT
TRBV13	TRBD1	-	TRBJ2-5	CASQPLGQGRETQYF	TGTGCCAGCCAACCGCTGGGACAGGGAAGGGAGACCCAGTACTTC
TRBV7-9	-	-	TRBJ1-1	CASSLGLFTGNTEAFF	TGTGCCAGCAGCTTAGGGCTTTTTACAGGGAACACTGAAGCTTTCTTT
TRBV19	TRBD1	-	TRBJ2-1	CASSIVGTGGVINYRLNEQFF	TGTGCCAGTAGTATAGTAGGGACAGGGGGGGTAATCAATTATAGGCTCAATGAGCAGTTCTTC
TRBV7-2	TRBD1	-	TRBJ1-2	CASSSTTGSHLYGYTF	TGTGCCAGCAGTAGTACGACAGGGTCCCATCTCTATGGCTACACCTTC
TRBV9	TRBD1	-	TRBJ1-1	CASSVEGGTGGGGTEAFF	TGTGCCAGCAGCGTAGAAGGTGGGACAGGGGGCGGAGGCACTGAAGCTTTCTTT
TRBV19	-	-	TRBJ1-2	CATSQGNYGYTF	TGTGCCACCAGCCAGGGTAACTATGGCTACACCTTC
TRBV4-1	TRBD2	-	TRBJ2-1	CASSQEREGNEFF	TGCGCCAGCAGCCAAGAAAGGGAGGGCAATGAGTTCTTC
TRBV15	-	-	TRBJ1-5	CATSRAINQPQHF	TGTGCCACCAGCAGAGCGATTAATCAGCCCCAGCATTTT
TRBV19	TRBD1	-	TRBJ1-3	CASQMTGTAGNTIYF	TGTGCCAGCCAGATGACAGGGACGGCTGGAAACACCATATATTTT
TRBV5-1	-	-	TRBJ2-3	CASSRDGASTDTQYF	TGCGCCAGCAGCCGGGACGGTGCTAGCACAGATACGCAGTATTTT
TRBV24-1	TRBD2	-	TRBJ2-7	CATGTSKDEQYF	TGTGCCACGGGGACTAGCAAGGACGAGCAGTACTTC
TRBV2	-	-	TRBJ1-6	CASIRQFSYNSPLHF	TGTGCCAGCATTAGGCAGTTCTCCTATAATTCACCCCTCCACTTT
TRBV6-5	-	once	TRBJ1-3	CASSYSLGNTIYF	TGTGCCAGCAGTTATTCCCTGGGGAACACCATATATTTT
TRBV18	-	-	TRBJ2-7	CASSQQSGNEQYF	TGTGCCAGCTCACAGCAAAGCGGCAACGAGCAGTACTTC
TRBV2	-	once	TRBJ1-1	CASRSMTSNTEAFF	TGTGCCAGCAGATCCATGACCTCGAACACTGAAGCTTTCTTT
TRBV10-2	TRBD1	-	TRBJ1-2	CASSATGGYYGYTF	TGCGCCAGCAGCGCCACAGGGGGCTATTATGGCTACACCTTC
TRBV6-4	TRBD2	once	TRBJ2-3	CASSAAGGLADTQYF	TGTGCCAGCAGTGCAGCGGGGGGGCTCGCAGATACGCAGTATTTT
TRBV29-1	-	few	TRBJ1-4	CSARGDNEKLFF	TGCAGCGCTAGGGGGGATAATGAAAAACTGTTTTTT
TRBV30	-	-	TRBJ1-2	CAWSTGSSGGYTF	TGTGCCTGGAGCACCGGAAGCTCGGGTGGCTACACCTTC
TRBV7-9	-	-	TRBJ2-7	CASSKRGTGTTYEQYF	TGTGCCAGCTCAAAGCGGGGGACAGGGACGACCTACGAGCAGTACTTC
TRBV18	-	-	TRBJ1-3	CASSPQVGSSGNTIYF	TGTGCCAGCTCACCACAGGTGGGGAGCTCTGGAAACACCATATATTTT
TRBV30	-	-	TRBJ1-5	CAFGSNQPQHF	TGTGCCTTCGGGAGCAATCAGCCCCAGCATTTT
TRBV19	-	-	TRBJ1-1	CASCLGGIYQRAFF	TGTGCCAGTTGCCTGGGCGGGATCTACCAGAGAGCTTTCTTT
TRBV28	TRBD1	few	TRBJ2-7	CASTLGTVSSYEQYF	TGTGCCAGCACTCTCGGGACAGTTAGCTCCTACGAGCAGTACTTC
TRBV12-3/TRBV12-4	-	-	TRBJ2-7	CASSFRGDEQYF	TGTGCCAGCAGTTTTAGGGGCGACGAGCAGTACTTC
TRBV5-4	TRBD1	-	TRBJ2-2	CASSWGGDRGSELFF	TGTGCCAGCAGCTGGGGGGGGGACAGGGGCAGTGAGCTGTTTTTT
TRBV6-1	-	-	TRBJ1-1	CASSEVWGYTEAFF	TGTGCCAGCAGTGAAGTTTGGGGATACACTGAAGCTTTCTTT
TRBV10-3	-	large	TRBJ2-1	CAISELRPLYNEQFF	TGTGCCATCAGTGAGTTAAGGCCCCTCTACAATGAGCAGTTCTTC
TRBV6-5	-	few	TRBJ1-1	CASTQGPNTEAFF	TGTGCCAGTACGCAGGGCCCGAACACTGAAGCTTTCTTT